The clone carrying this T cell receptor (beta chain) was counted a single time. Original processing notes: Amplifying reference gene primers gave estimates of nucleated cell counts. Some clones are missing from TCRdb's copy, which holds only in-frame ones; the method was immunoSEQ multiplex PCR. V and J calls and clone size are copied from that table; D and trimming were computed from the DNA. The sample lists some 150,000 clones, more than 75% occurring once. The data stem from a study of blood T cell repertoires in COVID-19. About the research overall: Some COVID-19 samples were acute and others convalescent; all came from the United States, Italy and Spain. Sources were T cells, B-cell-depleted T cells, or PBMCs; the material itself was cDNA or gDNA.

This CDR3 is built from 14 residues. Trimming removed 4 bases from V and 3 bases from J, with 13 bases in between. Per the germline V gene, CDR1 is MGHRA and CDR2 is YSYEKL. The chain joins TRBV4-1 to TRBJ2-7, with D maybe TRBD2 (5 bases). The receptor was derived from a woman in her forties or fifties with active or convalescent COVID-19. What was sequenced was peripheral blood. The CDR3 spells CASSPRGGFYEQYF. The CDR3 nucleotides are TGCGCCAGCAGCCCCCGGGGTGGGTTCTACGAGCAGTACTTC.